Listed below are T cell receptor beta chains from one sample, sequenced in a study of T cell responses to AZD1222 COVID-19 vaccine. Only in-frame clones appear in the TCRdb table, and some are missing; sequencing was by immunoSEQ multiplex PCR. The sample holds about 110,000 clones, almost 90% seen once. The sample here was peripheral blood, taken on day 0 of AZD1222 vaccination. The receptors here all came from an adult in good health. CDR3s include the opening cysteine and the closing phenylalanine or tryptophan. The order of the fields is D gene, J gene, V gene, clone size, CDR3 DNA, CDR3 protein. The D gene is left open where the match is weak. Size is stated for part of the rows, as once, few or many counts, or as a class when the clone is expanded.

D: -
J: TRBJ1-3
V: TRBV11-3
size: -
DNA: TGTGCCAGCAGCTCTGGGGCGATAGCTGGAAACACCATATATTTT
CDR3: CASSSGAIAGNTIYF

D: -
J: TRBJ1-5
V: TRBV28
size: once
DNA: TGTGCCAGCAACCAGGACGGCAATCAGCCCCAGCATTTT
CDR3: CASNQDGNQPQHF

D: TRBD1
J: TRBJ1-3
V: TRBV4-2
size: -
DNA: TGTGCCAGCAGCCTTCTTGCCCCACGGACAGGGAATGACACCATATATTTT
CDR3: CASSLLAPRTGNDTIYF

D: TRBD2
J: TRBJ2-2
V: TRBV7-3
size: -
DNA: TGTGCCAGCAGCCCACCGGGACTAGCGGGAGAGAGAGCACGAAACACCGGGGAGCTGTTTTTT
CDR3: CASSPPGLAGERARNTGELFF

D: TRBD2
J: TRBJ2-7
V: TRBV6-5
size: -
DNA: TGTGCCAGCAGTTACTCCTCGGGACTAGCGGGCCACGAGCAGTACTTC
CDR3: CASSYSSGLAGHEQYF

D: -
J: TRBJ2-7
V: TRBV3-1/TRBV3-2
size: -
DNA: TGTGCCAGCAGATCGTCGGACACGCGGTACGAGCAGTACTTC
CDR3: CASRSSDTRYEQYF

D: -
J: TRBJ2-1
V: TRBV27
size: -
DNA: TGTGCCAGCAGTTTATTTCCAGGGAGCAATGAGCAGTTCTTC
CDR3: CASSLFPGSNEQFF

D: TRBD2
J: TRBJ2-5
V: TRBV28
size: -
DNA: TGTGCCAGCAGTTTAAGCGGGGGCCAAGAGACCCAGTACTTC
CDR3: CASSLSGGQETQYF

D: -
J: TRBJ2-7
V: TRBV5-1
size: -
DNA: TGCGCCAGCAGCAACGCTCAGGGTCTCTACGAGCAGTACTTC
CDR3: CASSNAQGLYEQYF

D: -
J: TRBJ2-5
V: TRBV18
size: -
DNA: TGTGCCAGCTCACCCAGAGTGGGTAAAGGCCAAGAGACCCAGTACTTC
CDR3: CASSPRVGKGQETQYF

D: TRBD2
J: TRBJ2-5
V: TRBV18
size: -
DNA: TGTGCCAGCTCACGATGGTCGGGACTAGCGGGAGCAGAGACCCAGTACTTC
CDR3: CASSRWSGLAGAETQYF

D: -
J: TRBJ2-7
V: TRBV30
size: -
DNA: TGTGCCTGGAGTAGTTCGTACGAGCAGTACTTC
CDR3: CAWSSSYEQYF

D: -
J: TRBJ2-7
V: TRBV6-5
size: -
DNA: TGTGCCAGCAGTTACTCGCCGGGTGGGGGGCAGTACTTC
CDR3: CASSYSPGGGQYF

D: -
J: TRBJ1-2
V: TRBV6-5
size: -
DNA: TGTGCCAGCAGGGCCTATGGGGGGAACTATGGCTACACCTTC
CDR3: CASRAYGGNYGYTF

D: TRBD1
J: TRBJ1-3
V: TRBV7-6
size: -
DNA: TGTGCCAGCAGCTTCGGACAGGCAAGCTCTGGAAACACCATATATTTT
CDR3: CASSFGQASSGNTIYF

D: -
J: TRBJ1-2
V: TRBV6-2/TRBV6-3
size: -
DNA: TGTGCCAGCAGCCCGACTACGTGGACCGGTAACTATGGCTACACCTTC
CDR3: CASSPTTWTGNYGYTF

D: -
J: TRBJ2-7
V: TRBV5-1
size: -
DNA: TGCGCCAGCAGCTTGTTGGGGTCTGAGACCTACGAGCAGTACTTC
CDR3: CASSLLGSETYEQYF

D: -
J: TRBJ1-3
V: TRBV4-1
size: -
DNA: TGCGCCAGCAGCCAAGTCGTTACCCCCGGTGGAAACACCATATATTTT
CDR3: CASSQVVTPGGNTIYF

D: -
J: TRBJ1-5
V: TRBV5-1
size: -
DNA: TGCGCCAGCAGCTTGGGCACGCAGGGAGGAGGTCAGCCCCAGCATTTT
CDR3: CASSLGTQGGGQPQHF

D: TRBD1
J: TRBJ1-1
V: TRBV28
size: -
DNA: TGTGCCAGCAGTTCGTCAGGGGGCGCAGAAAACACTGAAGCTTTCTTT
CDR3: CASSSSGGAENTEAFF

D: TRBD1
J: TRBJ2-7
V: TRBV5-1
size: -
DNA: TGCGCCAGCAGCTTGGACGACAGGGGGCTCTACGAGCAGTACTTC
CDR3: CASSLDDRGLYEQYF

D: TRBD1
J: TRBJ2-1
V: TRBV6-5
size: -
DNA: TGTGCCAGCAGTTTCTACAGGGGGAACAATGAGCAGTTCTTC
CDR3: CASSFYRGNNEQFF

D: -
J: TRBJ1-1
V: TRBV2
size: -
DNA: TGTGCCAGCTCGGGGGCAGAAGCTTTCTTT
CDR3: CASSGAEAFF